Listed below are T cell receptor beta chains from one sample, sequenced in a study of human T cells and chemical hapten exposure. MiXCR, run by TCRdb on the RACE reads, gives a single entry per CDR3 protein. The table lists about 40,000 distinct CDR3 sequences, approximately 3.4% of them singletons, with about 6.2% in the top ten. The starting material was whole blood, obtained in connection with sensitization to the hapten diphenylcyclopropenone (DPC). The receptors stem from a man aged 35 to 55 with alopecia areata. Some clones in this sample may be carry-over from other donors' samples. CDR3s include the opening cysteine and the closing phenylalanine or tryptophan. The D gene is left open where the match is weak. Some rows mark clone size as missing; the rest say once, few, many or name a class of expanded clone.

abundance	d_gene	j_gene	v_gene	CDR3aa	CDR3nt
.	TRBD1	TRBJ1-2	TRBV10-2	CASRLGQGVGYTF	TGCGCCAGCAGACTTGGACAGGGTGTAGGCTACACCTTC
medium-sized	.	TRBJ2-3	TRBV28	CASSPGTDHTDTQYF	TGTGCCAGCAGCCCGGGGACGGACCACACAGATACGCAGTATTTT
many	TRBD2	TRBJ2-3	TRBV9	CASSVAGLAGGPRPDTQYF	TGTGCCAGCAGCGTAGCGGGGCTAGCGGGAGGGCCTCGTCCAGATACGCAGTATTTT
many	TRBD2	TRBJ2-1	TRBV24-1	CATSDYAGGTQANEQFF	TGTGCCACCAGTGATTATGCCGGGGGGACGCAAGCCAATGAGCAGTTCTTC
many	.	TRBJ2-6	TRBV5-6	CASSFWRDSGANVLTF	TGTGCCAGCAGCTTCTGGCGGGACTCTGGGGCCAACGTCCTGACTTTC
many	.	TRBJ2-3	TRBV27	CASSLSNPGRTDTQYF	TGTGCCAGCAGTTTATCAAACCCGGGGCGCACAGATACGCAGTATTTT
many	.	TRBJ2-7	TRBV28	CASSLGGGHEQYF	TGTGCCAGCAGTTTGGGGGGCGGCCACGAGCAGTACTTC
many	TRBD1	TRBJ1-5	TRBV28	CASRAGGEGQPQHF	TGTGCCAGCAGGGCAGGGGGCGAAGGTCAGCCCCAGCATTTT
many	TRBD2	TRBJ2-3	TRBV7-8	CASSSTGTRGTDTQYF	TGTGCCAGCAGCTCCACCGGGACTAGGGGGACAGATACGCAGTATTTT
many	.	TRBJ2-3	TRBV20-1	CSAEDLISGTDTQYF	TGCAGTGCCGAGGACCTCATAAGCGGGACAGATACGCAGTATTTT
many	TRBD1	TRBJ2-7	TRBV5-6	CASSRQGPNEQYF	TGTGCCAGCAGCCGACAGGGTCCCAACGAGCAGTACTTC
many	TRBD2	TRBJ2-1	TRBV5-4	CASSLRLAERDEQFF	TGTGCCAGCAGCTTGCGACTAGCGGAGAGGGATGAGCAGTTCTTC
many	.	TRBJ2-1	TRBV12-3/TRBV12-4	CASSLRVGARNEQFF	TGTGCCAGCAGTTTAAGGGTGGGGGCTCGGAATGAGCAGTTCTTC
many	TRBD1	TRBJ2-3	TRBV30	CACPLRGTGITDTQYF	TGTGCCTGTCCCCTGCGGGGGACAGGGATCACAGATACGCAGTATTTT
many	TRBD2	TRBJ2-7	TRBV7-9	CASSPTLAGYYEQYF	TGTGCCAGCAGCCCGACTCTAGCGGGGTACTACGAGCAGTACTTC
many	.	TRBJ1-1	TRBV30	CAWSTGMNTEAFF	TGTGCCTGGAGTACGGGTATGAACACTGAAGCTTTCTTT
many	TRBD1	TRBJ1-1	TRBV28	CASASPFGTALVNTEAFF	TGTGCCAGCGCATCACCTTTCGGGACAGCTTTAGTGAACACTGAAGCTTTCTTT
many	.	TRBJ1-5	TRBV6-6	CASSHGRQQPQHF	TGTGCCAGCAGCCACGGGAGGCAACAGCCCCAGCATTTT
many	.	TRBJ2-6	TRBV2	CASRDSSGANVLTF	TGTGCCAGCAGGGACAGCTCTGGGGCCAACGTCCTGACTTTC
many	TRBD1	TRBJ1-2	TRBV5-1	CASSSDRGLGGYTF	TGCGCCAGCAGCTCGGACAGGGGGCTCGGAGGCTACACCTTC
many	.	TRBJ2-1	TRBV14	CASSQVRGGTEFYSYNEQFF	TGTGCCAGCAGCCAAGTTAGGGGCGGGACAGAATTTTACTCCTACAATGAGCAGTTCTTC
many	TRBD2	TRBJ2-2	TRBV5-1	CASSLEVLAMANTGELFF	TGCGCCAGCAGCTTGGAAGTACTAGCGATGGCGAACACCGGGGAGCTGTTTTTT
many	.	TRBJ1-1	TRBV29-1	CSARGGLNTEAFF	TGCAGCGCCCGTGGAGGATTGAACACTGAAGCTTTCTTT
.	.	TRBJ2-3	TRBV5-1	CASSSGTRLGTDTQYF	TGCGCCAGCAGTTCCGGGACAAGATTGGGCACAGATACGCAGTATTTT
many	.	TRBJ2-3	TRBV28	CASSLPAGTDTQYF	TGTGCCAGCAGTTTACCAGCGGGCACAGATACGCAGTATTTT
many	TRBD1	TRBJ1-1	TRBV27	CASSSYLGDRKWAFF	TGTGCCAGCAGTTCCTATTTAGGGGACAGGAAGTGGGCTTTCTTT
many	.	TRBJ2-3	TRBV6-2/TRBV6-3	CASSRQTPGAAEADTQYF	TGTGCCAGCAGTCGGCAGACACCAGGGGCAGCCGAGGCAGATACGCAGTATTTT
many	.	TRBJ2-7	TRBV14	CASSPRLGGTYEQYF	TGTGCCAGCAGTCCCCGACTAGGCGGGACCTACGAGCAGTACTTC
many	.	TRBJ2-7	TRBV20-1	CSARNRISYEQYF	TGCAGTGCTAGAAACAGAATATCCTACGAGCAGTACTTC
few	.	TRBJ1-3	TRBV9	CASSVGGLSGNTIYF	TGTGCCAGCAGCGTCGGGGGGCTCTCTGGAAACACCATATATTTT
many	TRBD2	TRBJ2-5	TRBV6-1	CASSELAGGPETQYF	TGTGCCAGCAGTGAACTAGCGGGAGGGCCAGAGACCCAGTACTTC
many	.	TRBJ1-2	TRBV20-1	CSAKGAGFYGYTF	TGCAGTGCTAAAGGGGCGGGATTCTATGGCTACACCTTC
few	.	TRBJ2-3	TRBV5-4	CASSLSSGDTQYF	TGTGCCAGCAGCTTGAGTTCCGGGGATACGCAGTATTTT
many	TRBD2	TRBJ2-4	TRBV12-3/TRBV12-4	CASSIGLAGTAKNIQYF	TGTGCCAGCAGTATTGGACTAGCGGGAACGGCCAAAAACATTCAGTACTTC
.	.	TRBJ1-5	TRBV20-1	CSARDTGGGNQPQHF	TGCAGTGCTAGAGATACGGGCGGAGGCAATCAGCCCCAGCATTTT
.	.	TRBJ2-2	TRBV5-4	CASSLDPSRNTGELFF	TGTGCCAGCAGCTTGGATCCTAGCAGGAACACCGGGGAGCTGTTTTTT
many	.	TRBJ1-1	TRBV18	CASSPNSGGHTEAFF	TGTGCCAGCTCACCTAACTCCGGGGGCCACACTGAAGCTTTCTTT
many	.	TRBJ2-5	TRBV5-4	CASSLVGLQETQYF	TGTGCCAGCAGCTTGGTCGGGCTCCAAGAGACCCAGTACTTC
many	.	TRBJ1-6	TRBV20-1	CSARDPGSYNSPLHF	TGCAGTGCTAGAGACCCGGGGTCCTATAATTCACCCCTCCACTTT
.	TRBD1	TRBJ1-2	TRBV28	CASRSTGAAYGYTF	TGTGCCAGCAGGTCAACAGGGGCAGCCTATGGCTACACCTTC
many	TRBD1	TRBJ1-5	TRBV12-3/TRBV12-4	CASSQTGGSNQPQHF	TGTGCCAGCAGCCAGACAGGGGGAAGCAATCAGCCCCAGCATTTT